Given below is one TCR beta chain in context. Antigen: not known. The record originates from a study of cytomegalovirus exposure and HLA in healthy donors. Here immunoSEQ multiplex PCR was the method, and the copy in TCRdb shows in-frame clones only, minus some. The sample records 200,000 to 300,000 clones, about 86% being singletons. Overall study results and limits: There were about 160 TCR beta chains listed as cytomegalovirus-associated. A few CMV-associated chains proved CMV antigen-specific in vitro. Within the roughly 120 validation repertoires, first-cohort TCR clusters tended to co-occur, according to a later analysis.

V was trimmed by 1 base and J by 2 bases, leaving 13 bases between them. This CDR3 has 15 residues. Germline CDR1 reads SGDLS; CDR2 reads YYNGEE. The receptor comes from a woman aged 25 to 39 in good health and CMV-seropositive. The sample comprised PBMCs. The V gene is TRBV9, the J gene TRBJ2-7; D is perhaps TRBD1 (5 bases). The CDR3 region is CASSVSGLGPYEQYF. Written as DNA, the CDR3 is TGTGCCAGCAGCGTATCAGGGCTTGGCCCCTACGAGCAGTACTTC.